The 22 T cell receptor beta chains below all came from one sample that was sequenced in a study of T cell responses to AZD1222 COVID-19 vaccine. Data came from immunoSEQ multiplex PCR; TCRdb stores just in-frame clones and leaves some out. The data hold about 140,000 clones, with 85% to 95% observed a single time. The sequenced sample was peripheral blood, obtained after recovery from COVID-19. The receptors stem from an adult who had recovered from COVID-19.

This clone was observed a single time. The genes are TRBV25-1 and TRBJ2-5; TRBD1 or TRBD2 may be the D gene (5 bases each). V was pared by 2 bases and J by 3 bases, with 16 bases between. Germline V CDR1 and CDR2: MGHDK, SYGVNS. The CDR3 spans 16 residues. The DNA of the CDR3 is TGTGCCAGCAGTGAACCTTCTCCCGGGACGAAAGAGACCCAGTACTTC. Translated: CASSEPSPGTKETQYF.

The rearrangement joins TRBV27 to TRBJ1-6; D gene ambiguous. There are 12 residues in the CDR3. Trimming left V 5 bases short and J 9 bases short, with 8 bases between. Germline loops: CDR1 MNHEY, CDR2 SMNVEV (reference sequence). DNA for the CDR3: TGTGCCAGCAGTCTCCTAGGTTCACCCCTCCACTTT. Its protein product is CASSLLGSPLHF.

The chain is built from TRBV27 and TRBJ2-3, with D uncertain. CDR1 and CDR2 from the germline V gene are MNHEY and SMNVEV (reference sequence). Trimming cost V 1 base and J 1 base, with 3 bases left between them. The CDR3 contains 13 residues. In nucleotides, the CDR3 is TGTGCCAGCAGTTTATTGGGCACAGATACGCAGTATTTT. Translation: CASSLLGTDTQYF.

On this clone itself: The limits of the CDR3 on the DNA are not certain, so only TCRdb's listed CDR3 is given. J is TRBJ2-2 and V is TRBV9. The CDR3 has 14 amino acids, counting both end residues. Germline V gene sequence: CDR1 SGDLS, CDR2 YYNGEE. The CDR3: CASSPVFGAGELFF.

This clone showed up just once. The V call is TRBV6-2 or TRBV6-3, the J call TRBJ2-5; D is undetermined. V lost 2 bases and J 0 bases, leaving 4 bases between the germline ends. From germline, CDR1 is MNHEY and CDR2 SVGEGT. This CDR3 is 13 amino acids long. CDR3 amino acids: CASSYRHQETQYF. CDR3 nucleotides: TGTGCCAGCAGTTACAGGCACCAAGAGACCCAGTACTTC.

This sequence joins TRBV2 and TRBJ1-1; 7 nucleotides line up with TRBD1. The germline V gene encodes CDR1 SNHLY and CDR2 FYNNEI. The J segment lost 1 base and the V segment lost 4 bases, leaving 12 bases of the junction unmatched. The CDR3 consists of 17 residues. In DNA form, the CDR3 reads TGTGCCAGCAGTGTTCTTCTGGTTGGGACAGCGAACACTGAAGCTTTCTTT. Translated, it gives CASSVLLVGTANTEAFF.

The rearrangement links TRBV6-1 to TRBJ1-1; D perhaps matches TRBD1 (5 bases). The CDR3 is 17 residues long. Trimming removed 2 bases at V and 6 bases at J, with 22 bases between. CDR1 MNHNS and CDR2 SASEGT come from the germline V gene. CDR3 sequence reads: CASSEPGGTGRKAEAFF. The CDR3 DNA is TGTGCCAGCAGTGAACCCGGGGGGACGGGTAGGAAAGCTGAAGCTTTCTTT.

The rearrangement uses TRBV6-1 and TRBJ1-2; D gene unclear. Trimming pared 1 base from V and 2 bases from J, leaving 8 bases between. CDR1 and CDR2 (germline): MNHNS, SASEGT. The CDR3 contains 14 residues. The CDR3 coding sequence is TGTGCCAGCAGTGAAGGGAGGAGGAACTATGGCTACACCTTC. Protein sequence: CASSEGRRNYGYTF.

The rearrangement uses TRBV7-2 and TRBJ1-2, with D possibly matching TRBD1 (6 bases). Germline values: CDR1 SGHTA, CDR2 FQGNSA. The CDR3 spans 14 residues. The V end lost 0 bases, the J end lost 8 bases, and 13 bases lay between the germline ends. The CDR3 region has the DNA TGTGCCAGCAGCTTAGCGCTGCAGGGACAAGGCTACACCTTC. This encodes CASSLALQGQGYTF.

The gene calls are TRBV15 and TRBJ2-7; tentative D call: TRBD2 (5 bases). CDR1 and CDR2 (germline): LNHNV, YYDKDF (reference sequence). The CDR3 contains 13 residues. V shed 0 bases and J shed 5 bases, with 8 bases lying between them. CDR3 sequence reads: CATSRDRGDEQYF. The DNA for the CDR3 is TGTGCCACCAGCAGAGACCGGGGTGACGAGCAGTACTTC.

This chain connects TRBV3-1 (or the pseudogene TRBV3-2) to TRBJ1-1, with D uncertain. Germline V lookup: CDR1 LGHDT, CDR2 YNNKEL (reference sequence). V was pared by 5 bases and J by 4 bases, with 14 bases between. This CDR3 region has 14 residues. The CDR3 DNA follows: TGTGCCAGCAGCGTCAAACGCGATGTCACTGAAGCTTTCTTT. Translating it yields CASSVKRDVTEAFF.

This rearrangement joins TRBV6-5 to TRBJ1-2, with D possibly matching TRBD1 (6 bases). The CDR3 spans 12 residues. V was clipped by 7 bases and J by 7 bases, with 13 bases between them. Germline CDR1 is MNHEY and CDR2 is SVGAGI. The CDR3 region is CASIRQAAGYTF. CDR3 nucleotides: TGTGCCAGCATCAGACAGGCCGCTGGCTACACCTTC.

V is TRBV4-1 and J is TRBJ1-6; D might be TRBD1 (5 bases). Trimming removed 2 bases from V and 5 bases from J, with 7 bases in between. Looked up from germline, CDR1 is MGHRA and CDR2 is YSYEKL. CDR3 length: 14 amino acids. Here the CDR3 reads CASSQKQDNSPLHF. The CDR3 region has the DNA TGCGCCAGCAGCCAAAAACAGGATAATTCACCCCTCCACTTT.

V and J are TRBV21-1 and TRBJ1-1; the tabulated D call, TRBD1, remains unverified against the DNA. TRBV21-1 is a recognized pseudogene. The CDR3 length is 14 residues. CDR3 amino acids: CASSTRTGNTEAFF. DNA of the CDR3: TGTGCCAGCAGCACCAGGACAGGGAATACTGAAGCTTTCTTT.

The J gene is TRBJ2-6, the V gene TRBV3-1 (or the pseudogene TRBV3-2), with 8 bases that match TRBD1. J was trimmed by 0 bases and V by 4 bases; bases with no gene match: 8. The length of the CDR3 is 18 residues. The germline V gene has CDR1 LGHDT and CDR2 YNNKEL (reference sequence). The CDR3 DNA reads as TGTGCCAGCAGCCCGTCGACAGGGGCAAACTCTGGGGCCAACGTCCTGACTTTC. Its protein is CASSPSTGANSGANVLTF.

The chain couples TRBV11-3 to TRBJ2-1, with TRBD2 matching over 8 bases. The V gene end was trimmed by 3 bases and the J gene end by 4 bases; junction bases not matched to a gene: 8. The CDR3 consists of 16 residues. Germline V gene sequence: CDR1 SGHNT, CDR2 YENEEA. CDR3 sequence (DNA): TGTGCCAGCAGCTTTCAAGCGGGAGCTGGTTACAATGAGCAGTTCTTC. Its translation is CASSFQAGAGYNEQFF.

The V call is TRBV28, the J call TRBJ1-6; no firm D call. Trimming removed 5 bases from V and 0 bases from J, with 8 bases in between. CDR1 is MDHEN, CDR2 SYDVKM, per germline. CDR3 length equals 15 residues. Here the CDR3 DNA reads TGTGCCAGCAGTCCCAGACACTCCTATAATTCACCCCTCCACTTT. This encodes CASSPRHSYNSPLHF.

The chain is built from TRBV7-2 and TRBJ2-1; D unresolved. The CDR3 extends over 12 amino acids. V lost 0 bases and J lost 14, with 11 bases in between. Per germline, CDR1 SGHTA and CDR2 FQGNSA. The CDR3 region has the DNA TGTGCCAGCAGCTTAGCGCGAAGCGAGGAGTTCTTC. Translated, it gives CASSLARSEEFF.

The chain recombines TRBV5-4 with TRBJ2-7; D may be TRBD1 (6 bases). Germline assignment: CDR1 SGHNT and CDR2 YYREEE (reference sequence). The CDR3 covers 14 residues. Deletions cut 2 bases from V and 12 bases from J, with 21 bases between. The CDR3 DNA sequence: TGTGCCAGCAGCTTTCAGTCAGGGGCCACCGGTTGGTACTTC. Its protein is CASSFQSGATGWYF.

V is TRBV7-3 and J is TRBJ1-1; D perhaps matches TRBD1 (6 bases). Trimming stripped 5 bases from V and 4 bases from J, with 11 bases between. Per the germline V gene, CDR1 is SGHTA and CDR2 is FQGTGA. The CDR3 consists of 13 residues. The CDR3 spells CASSAGVSTEAFF. The CDR3 DNA is TGTGCCAGCAGCGCAGGGGTATCCACTGAAGCTTTCTTT.

Here the CDR3 DNA reads TGTGCCAGCAGTGACGGGACCGCGGAACGATTAGAGGGCTACACCTTC. It codes for CASSDGTAERLEGYTF. V and J are TRBV6-1 and TRBJ1-2, with D possibly matching TRBD1 (5 bases). Germline V CDR1 and CDR2: MNHNS, SASEGT. The CDR3 has 16 residues. V shed 3 bases and J shed 8 bases, with 22 bases lying between them.

The chain uses TRBV7-9 and TRBJ1-5; 8 bases line up with TRBD1. The V gene end was trimmed by 5 bases and the J gene end by 5 bases; junction bases not matched to a gene: 14. The length of the CDR3 is 17 residues. Germline CDR1 and CDR2: SEHNR and FQNEAQ (reference sequence). The CDR3 loop is CASSRWGGQGTDQPQHF. As DNA, the CDR3 is TGTGCCAGCAGCCGGTGGGGCGGACAGGGTACCGATCAGCCCCAGCATTTT.